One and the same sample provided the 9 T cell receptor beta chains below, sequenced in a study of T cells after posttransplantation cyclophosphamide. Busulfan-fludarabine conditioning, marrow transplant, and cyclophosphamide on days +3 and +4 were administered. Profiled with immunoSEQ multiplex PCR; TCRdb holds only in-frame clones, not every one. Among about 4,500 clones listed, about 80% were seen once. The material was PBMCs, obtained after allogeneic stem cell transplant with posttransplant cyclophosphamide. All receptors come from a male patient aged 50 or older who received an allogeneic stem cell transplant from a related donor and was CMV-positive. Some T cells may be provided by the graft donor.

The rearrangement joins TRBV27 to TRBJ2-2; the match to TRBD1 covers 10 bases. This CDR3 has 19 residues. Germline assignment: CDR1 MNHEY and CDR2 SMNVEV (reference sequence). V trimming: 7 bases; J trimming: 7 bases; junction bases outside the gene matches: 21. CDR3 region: CASTSRTGQGFKSGGELFF. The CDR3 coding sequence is TGTGCCAGCACCTCAAGAACGGGACAGGGGTTCAAGAGTGGCGGGGAGCTGTTTTTT.

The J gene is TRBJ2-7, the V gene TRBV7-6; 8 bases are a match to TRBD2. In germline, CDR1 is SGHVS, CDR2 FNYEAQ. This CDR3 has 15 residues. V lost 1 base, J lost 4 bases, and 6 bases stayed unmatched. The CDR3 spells CASSLDISGVYEQYF. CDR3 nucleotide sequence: TGTGCCAGCAGCTTAGATATTAGCGGGGTTTACGAGCAGTACTTC.

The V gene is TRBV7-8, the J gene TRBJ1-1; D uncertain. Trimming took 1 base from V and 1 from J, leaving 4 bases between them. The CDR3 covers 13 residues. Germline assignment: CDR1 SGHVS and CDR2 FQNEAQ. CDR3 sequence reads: CASSLGANTEAFF. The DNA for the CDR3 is TGTGCCAGCAGCTTAGGGGCGAACACTGAAGCTTTCTTT. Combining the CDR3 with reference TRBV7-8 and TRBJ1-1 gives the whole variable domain GAGVSQSPRYKVAKRGQDVALRCDPISGHVSLFWYQQALGQGPEFLTYFQNEAQLDKSGLPSDRFFAERPEGSVSTLKIQRTQQEDSAVYLCASSLGANTEAFFGQGTRLTVV.

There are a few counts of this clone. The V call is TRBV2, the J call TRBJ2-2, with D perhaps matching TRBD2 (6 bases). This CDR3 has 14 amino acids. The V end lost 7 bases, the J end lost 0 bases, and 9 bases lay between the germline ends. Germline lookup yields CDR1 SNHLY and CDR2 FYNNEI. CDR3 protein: CASTRGANTGELFF. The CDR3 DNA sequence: TGTGCCAGCACGCGGGGCGCGAACACCGGGGAGCTGTTTTTT.

The CDR3 here is CASSRQGQLYGYTF. The CDR3 coding sequence is TGTGCCAGTAGTCGACAGGGACAACTCTATGGCTACACCTTC. This chain joins TRBV19 and TRBJ1-2; 7 bases are shared with TRBD1. The CDR3 is 14 amino acids. The germline V gene encodes CDR1 LNHDA and CDR2 SQIVND (reference sequence). J gave up 4 bases and V 5 bases, and 7 bases lay outside the gene matches.

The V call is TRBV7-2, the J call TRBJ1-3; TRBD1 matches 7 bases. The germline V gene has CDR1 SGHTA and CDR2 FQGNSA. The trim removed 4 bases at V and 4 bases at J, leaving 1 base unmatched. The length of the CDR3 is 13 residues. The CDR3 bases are TGTGCCAGCAGCTCACAGGGGGGAAACACCATATATTTT. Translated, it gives CASSSQGGNTIYF.

CDR3 DNA sequence: TGTGCCAGTAGTATCTATTTGAACAGCCAACAGGGGGCTGAAGCTTTCTTT. Its protein product is CASSIYLNSQQGAEAFF. J is TRBJ1-1 and V is TRBV19, with 8 nucleotides matching TRBD1. The CDR3 runs 17 residues. V was pared by 3 bases and J by 6 bases, with 15 bases of the junction left unmatched. CDR1 is LNHDA, CDR2 SQIVND, per germline (reference sequence).

This chain's CDR3 is CASSPSSGVADTQYF. The CDR3 DNA is TGCGCCAGCAGCCCGTCTAGCGGGGTAGCAGATACGCAGTATTTT. The genes are TRBV4-3 and TRBJ2-3, with 9 bases matching TRBD2. Germline CDR1 and CDR2: LGHNA and YSLEER. This CDR3 has 15 residues. The V segment lost 4 bases and the J segment 4 bases; nucleotides outside the gene matches: 6.

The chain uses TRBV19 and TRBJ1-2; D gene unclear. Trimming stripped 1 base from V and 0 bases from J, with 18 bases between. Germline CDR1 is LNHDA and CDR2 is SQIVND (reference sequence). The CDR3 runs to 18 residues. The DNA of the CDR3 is TGTGCCAGTAGTATAGCCAGGACCGGACCTAGCGCTAACTATGGCTACACCTTC. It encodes CASSIARTGPSANYGYTF.